The 7 T cell receptor beta chains below all came from one sample that was sequenced in a study of Ad26.COV2.S vaccination and SARS-CoV-2 variants. Repertoires were generated with immunoSEQ multiplex PCR, while TCRdb's copy carries only in-frame clones and drops some. The table shows approximately 400,000 clones, with 85% occurring only once. As for treatment: over 15 received Ad26.COV2.S at low or high dose, single or two shots; roughly 5 received placebo; per-sample allocation not given. Collection of samples fell on day 63 after the first vaccine or placebo injection. Sequenced material: peripheral blood, taken in a trial of Ad26.COV2.S vaccine versus placebo. These receptors all come from a person between 18 and 59 years old who received the Ad26.COV2.S COVID-19 vaccine or a placebo.

V usage is TRBV28 and J usage is TRBJ1-1, with D unclear. Germline V gene sequence: CDR1 MDHEN, CDR2 SYDVKM. V gave up 0 bases and J gave up 2 bases, with 7 bases separating them. CDR3 length equals 14 residues. The CDR3 loop is CASSLWGPNTEAFF. For the CDR3, the DNA is TGTGCCAGCAGTTTATGGGGCCCAAACACTGAAGCTTTCTTT.

The rearrangement uses TRBV4-1 and TRBJ1-1, with a weak D call TRBD1 (5 bases). The CDR3 has 15 amino acids. V shed 1 base and J shed 4 bases, with 13 bases lying between them. Germline V gene data show CDR1 as MGHRA and CDR2 as YSYEKL. In nucleotides, the CDR3 is TGCGCCAGCAGCCAAGGGGAAAGGGGAGGCACTGAAGCTTTCTTT. Translation gives CASSQGERGGTEAFF.

The chain is built from TRBV30 and TRBJ2-2, with D possibly being TRBD2 (5 bases). The CDR3 is made up of 13 amino acids. Germline lookup yields CDR1 GTSNPN and CDR2 SVGIG (reference sequence). Trimming left V 7 bases short and J 5 bases short, with 14 bases between. The DNA of the CDR3 is TGTGCCTCACTAAAGCCGGGGACCGGGGAGCTGTTTTTT. It encodes CASLKPGTGELFF. Variable domain in full (rest from reference TRBV30 and TRBJ2-2): SQTIHQWPATLVQPVGSPLSLECTVEGTSNPNLYWYRQAAGRGLQLLFYSVGIGQISSEVPQNLSASRPQDRQFILSSKKLLLSDSGFYLCASLKPGTGELFFGEGSRLTVL.

The V and J genes are TRBV7-9 and TRBJ1-5; tentatively, D is TRBD1 (6 bases). Trimming cost V 6 bases and J 6 bases, with 12 bases left between them. The germline V gene has CDR1 SEHNR and CDR2 FQNEAQ (reference sequence). The CDR3 is made up of 13 amino acids. DNA of the CDR3: TGTGCCAGCAGACAGGGAGGGGGTCAGCCCCAGCATTTT. This sequence encodes CASRQGGGQPQHF.

V gene TRBV30 combines with J gene TRBJ1-5; 8 nucleotides match TRBD1. The trim removed 1 base at V and 3 bases at J, leaving 14 bases unmatched. CDR1 and CDR2 (germline): GTSNPN, SVGIG (reference sequence). The CDR3 is 18 amino acids. Written as DNA, the CDR3 is TGTGCCTGGAGTGGGGCAGGGGGCCTGACTAGGGACAATCAGCCCCAGCATTTT. It encodes CAWSGAGGLTRDNQPQHF. Drawing the rest from reference TRBV30 and TRBJ1-5, the complete variable domain is SQTIHQWPATLVQPVGSPLSLECTVEGTSNPNLYWYRQAAGRGLQLLFYSVGIGQISSEVPQNLSASRPQDRQFILSSKKLLLSDSGFYLCAWSGAGGLTRDNQPQHFGDGTRLSIL.

The chain joins TRBV7-9 to TRBJ1-6; D is ambiguous. Germline V lookup: CDR1 SEHNR, CDR2 FQNEAQ (reference sequence). The CDR3 spans 16 residues. V lost 5 bases and J 2 bases, leaving 13 bases between the germline ends. CDR3 in amino acids: CASSPAPGAYNSPLHF. The CDR3 region has the DNA TGTGCCAGCAGCCCCGCCCCCGGGGCCTATAATTCACCCCTCCACTTT.

Turning to this clone: A junction end diverges from the germline sequence, so it may reflect a read error. The chain carries TRBV3-1 (or the pseudogene TRBV3-2) and TRBJ2-7; unclear D gene. Looked up from germline, CDR1 is LGHDT and CDR2 is YNNKEL (reference sequence). The CDR3 totals 14 residues. The CDR3 coding sequence is TGTGCCAGCAGCCACCGGACGTCCGCAGCCCTCGATCACTTC. It specifies CASSHRTSAALDHF.